The 19 T cell receptor beta chains listed next were all sequenced from one sample in a study of blood T cell repertoires in COVID-19. Profiling relied on immunoSEQ multiplex PCR, and the TCRdb table lists in-frame clones only, not all of them. The sample records roughly 52,000 clones, over 75% being singletons. Sequenced input: peripheral blood. The receptor source for this set is a man older than 75 with COVID-19, enrolled during active disease.

This rearrangement joins TRBV12-5 to TRBJ2-3, with 9 bases that match TRBD1. V was pared by 6 bases and J by 4 bases, with 8 bases of the junction left unmatched. CDR1 LGHNT and CDR2 FRNRAP come from the germline V gene. The CDR3 loop spans 15 amino acids. The CDR3 loop is CASGPGTGSADTQYF. The DNA of the CDR3 is TGTGCTAGTGGCCCCGGGACAGGGTCCGCAGATACGCAGTATTTT.

The rearrangement uses TRBV19 and TRBJ2-1; the D gene is possibly TRBD2 (7 bases). Germline V CDR1 and CDR2: LNHDA, SQIVND (reference sequence). V was clipped by 4 bases and J by 4 bases, with 17 bases between them. This CDR3 is built from 16 residues. The CDR3 DNA sequence: TGTGCCAGTAGTACGAGGCGGGGGCGAGGGTACAATGAGCAGTTCTTC. Translation gives CASSTRRGRGYNEQFF.

V gene TRBV19 combines with J gene TRBJ2-2; TRBD2 matches 7 bases. CDR3 length equals 15 residues. J was trimmed by 7 bases and V by 5 bases; bases with no gene match: 10. Per germline, CDR1 LNHDA and CDR2 SQIVND (reference sequence). CDR3 protein: CASSPGTTLNGELFF. DNA of the CDR3: TGTGCCAGTAGTCCCGGGACTACCTTGAACGGGGAGCTGTTTTTT. The full variable domain, with the rest looked up from reference TRBV19 and TRBJ2-2, is DGGITQSPKYLFRKEGQNVTLSCEQNLNHDAMYWYRQDPGQGLRLIYYSQIVNDFQKGDIAEGYSVSREKKESFPLTVTSAQKNPTAFYLCASSPGTTLNGELFFGEGSRLTVL.

This chain links TRBV5-5 with TRBJ2-2, with 10 bases aligning to TRBD1. The CDR3 extends over 17 amino acids. CDR1 and CDR2 (germline): SGHKS, YYEKEE (reference sequence). V was clipped by 3 bases and J by 2 bases; unmatched bases: 7. CDR3 sequence reads: CASSSLDRGLNTGELFF. In nucleotides, the CDR3 is TGTGCCAGCAGCTCATTAGACAGGGGGCTTAACACCGGGGAGCTGTTTTTT. Complete variable domain (other parts from reference TRBV5-5 and TRBJ2-2): DAGVTQSPTHLIKTRGQQVTLRCSPISGHKSVSWYQQVLGQGPQFIFQYYEKEERGRGNFPDRFSARQFPNYSSELNVNALLLGDSALYLCASSSLDRGLNTGELFFGEGSRLTVL.

The rearrangement uses TRBV24-1 and TRBJ1-2; D gene ambiguous. V dropped 4 bases and J dropped 8 bases, with 7 bases sitting between them. This CDR3 is built from 11 residues. In germline, CDR1 is KGHDR, CDR2 SFDVKD. The CDR3 sequence is CATSERGGYTF. The CDR3 DNA follows: TGTGCCACCAGTGAACGAGGAGGCTACACCTTC.

The chain is built from TRBV10-1 and TRBJ2-3; D is perhaps TRBD1 (6 bases). CDR1 WNHNN and CDR2 SYGVQD come from the germline V gene (reference sequence). Trimming took off 4 bases at V and 1 base at J, with 12 bases between the two ends. The CDR3 covers 15 residues. CDR3 loop: CASSGTAQGTDTQYF. In DNA, the CDR3 is TGCGCCAGCAGTGGGACAGCCCAGGGCACAGATACGCAGTATTTT.

This clone was seen a handful of times. This chain connects TRBV6-5 to TRBJ1-2; D is uncertain. This CDR3 spans 14 amino acids. The V end was cut by 7 bases, the J end by 3 bases, with 15 bases between. The germline V gene encodes CDR1 MNHEY and CDR2 SVGAGI. CDR3 residues: CASTPGVLDYGYTF. For the CDR3, the DNA is TGTGCCAGCACACCTGGTGTACTAGACTATGGCTACACCTTC.

V and J are TRBV5-5 and TRBJ2-7; 7 nucleotides align to TRBD1. Germline CDR1 and CDR2: SGHKS and YYEKEE (reference sequence). With 4 bases clipped from V and 3 bases from J, the junction kept 10 bases outside the gene matches. The CDR3 contains 15 residues. CDR3 residues: CASSPKQGINYEQYF. DNA of the CDR3: TGTGCCAGCAGCCCGAAACAGGGGATAAACTACGAGCAGTACTTC.

CDR3 protein: CASSLAGAVTGELFF. The CDR3, as DNA: TGTGCCAGCAGCTTAGCGGGAGCGGTCACCGGGGAGCTGTTTTTT. The chain uses TRBV11-2 and TRBJ2-2, with a possible D match to TRBD2 (6 bases). V was shortened by 1 base and J by 4 bases, with 10 bases between the two germline ends. Germline CDR1 is SGHAT and CDR2 is FQNNGV. There are 15 residues in the CDR3.

This chain uses TRBV30 with TRBJ2-3; 13 bases match TRBD2. Germline-derived CDR1 and CDR2 are GTSNPN and SVGIG (reference sequence). J gave up 3 bases and V 3 bases, and 9 bases lay outside the gene matches. This CDR3 has 17 amino acids. CDR3 sequence reads: CAWSPKGLAGTTDTQYF. The CDR3 DNA follows: TGTGCCTGGAGCCCAAAGGGACTAGCGGGGACGACAGATACGCAGTATTTT.

The chain is built from TRBV24-1 and TRBJ1-1, with 7 bases identical to TRBD1. Germline V CDR1 and CDR2: KGHDR, SFDVKD. Trimming removed 2 bases from V and 1 base from J; junction bases left unmatched: 3. The CDR3 sequence is 15 residues long. The CDR3 spells CATSDSRQGNTEAFF. The CDR3 nucleotides are TGTGCCACCAGTGATTCCCGACAGGGGAACACTGAAGCTTTCTTT.

The V gene is TRBV5-6, the J gene TRBJ1-2; no definite D call. CDR1 is SGHDT, CDR2 YYEEEE, per germline. This CDR3 is 16 amino acids long. Trimming took 3 bases from V and 0 from J, leaving 15 bases between them. The DNA of the CDR3 is TGTGCCAGCAGCTCAGGAGGTTGGGGTTCTAACTATGGCTACACCTTC. Protein: CASSSGGWGSNYGYTF.

The chain has TRBV3-1 (or the pseudogene TRBV3-2) and TRBJ2-3; 10 positions agree with TRBD2. This CDR3 region has 16 residues. V shed 3 bases, J shed 3 bases, and the junction held 6 bases outside the gene matches. Germline CDR1 and CDR2: LGHDT and YNNKEL (reference sequence). In DNA, the CDR3 is TGTGCCAGCAGCCAGGATCTAGCGGGAGTGACAGATACGCAGTATTTT. It encodes CASSQDLAGVTDTQYF.

The rearrangement uses TRBV27 and TRBJ1-4; TRBD1 agrees at 8 bases. Germline assignment: CDR1 MNHEY and CDR2 SMNVEV (reference sequence). The CDR3 covers 14 residues. V shed 5 bases and J 8 bases; nucleotides not matched to a gene: 7. CDR3 sequence: CASSEGQGREKLFF. CDR3 bases: TGTGCCAGCAGTGAAGGACAGGGCCGGGAAAAACTGTTTTTT. Using reference TRBV27 and TRBJ1-4 for the parts outside the CDR3, the full variable domain is EAQVTQNPRYLITVTGKKLTVTCSQNMNHEYMSWYRQDPGLGLRQIYYSMNVEVTDKGDVPEGYKVSRKEKRNFPLILESPSPNQTSLYFCASSEGQGREKLFFGSGTQLSVL.

This sequence joins TRBV12-3 or TRBV12-4 and TRBJ1-2; D gene unclear. The CDR3 runs 12 residues. V was pared by 5 bases and J by 3 bases, with 7 bases between. CDR3 nucleotides: TGTGCCAGCAGTCTCCAGGACTATGGCTACACCTTC. Residues: CASSLQDYGYTF.

The chain employs TRBV5-1 and TRBJ2-3; 10 positions agree with TRBD1. Germline V gene lookup returns CDR1 SGHRS and CDR2 YFSETQ. Germline trimming cut 7 bases from V and 6 bases from J; bases unmatched to any gene: 8. The CDR3 has 14 residues. The CDR3 spells CASLRQGAPDTQYF. CDR3 nucleotide sequence: TGCGCCAGCCTGAGACAGGGGGCGCCGGATACGCAGTATTTT.

The V gene is TRBV4-3, the J gene TRBJ1-5; maybe TRBD1 (6 bases). The CDR3 consists of 15 residues. Per germline, CDR1 LGHNA and CDR2 YSLEER. V lost 0 bases to trimming and J lost 9 bases, with 15 bases between them. CDR3 sequence (DNA): TGCGCCAGCAGCCAAGAACAGGGAGACGATCGGCCCCAGCATTTT. Its translation is CASSQEQGDDRPQHF.

V usage is TRBV25-1 and J usage is TRBJ1-3, with 11 bases identical to TRBD1. Germline V gives CDR1 MGHDK, CDR2 SYGVNS. This CDR3 region has 15 residues. J lost 11 bases, V lost 5 bases, and 11 bases had no gene match. CDR3 DNA: TGTGCCAGCAGTAACCGGAGGACAGGGGGCGCCGCCATATATTTT. Protein product: CASSNRRTGGAAIYF.

The rearrangement joins TRBV7-2 to TRBJ2-3; 11 positions agree with TRBD2. The V gene's germline CDR1 is SGHTA and CDR2 FQGNSA. The CDR3 sequence is 17 residues long. Unmatched junction bases numbered 8, after V lost 0 bases and J lost 6 bases. DNA for the CDR3: TGTGCCAGCAGCTTAGCGGGTAGCGGGGGGGCTGGTGATACGCAGTATTTT. This sequence encodes CASSLAGSGGAGDTQYF.